This note documents a single TCR beta chain sequence. What it binds is unknown. Germline V CDR1 and CDR2: SQVTM, ANQGSEA. Trimming left V 4 bases short and J 8 bases short, with 14 bases between. The CDR3 has 12 residues. These data belong to a study of identical twins. General study results and limits: Out-of-frame TCR alpha sharing observed in monozygotic twins exceeded model estimates. With abundant cord blood beta clonotypes, insertions were fewer; memory repertoires showed no such pattern.

From the 5' RACE reads, TCRdb called clonotypes with MiXCR, one entry per CDR3 protein. The repertoire has some 500,000 distinct CDR3 sequences, under 25% of them found once; the top ten carry approximately 0.95%. In addition, the sample was reused for a study of T cells expressing NK-cell markers. That source reports: Sorted T-cell subsets CD3+CD56+NKG2C+, CD3+CD56+NKG2C- and CD3+CD56-NKG2C+ were TCR beta-sequenced. Similarly, these clonotypes led the CD3+CD56-NKG2C+ fraction as well in a few donors.

The sequencing sample was made of CD4+ T cells sorted from blood. The rearrangement links TRBV29-1 to TRBJ1-2, with D perhaps TRBD1 (6 bases). This TCR was sampled from a woman in her late teens or twenties in good health. The CDR3 is CSVGTGRSGYTF. DNA of the CDR3: TGCAGCGTTGGAACAGGGCGCTCGGGCTACACCTTC.